One T cell receptor (beta chain) is described in this entry. The source of the sample is a study of technical replicates of blood from four donors. TCRdb's copy holds only in-frame clones and misses some; the assay was immunoSEQ multiplex PCR. The sample lists tens of thousands of clones, approximately 90% occurring once. Germline values: CDR1 MNHEY, CDR2 SVGAGI. V shed 7 bases and J 15 bases; nucleotides not matched to a gene: 8. CDR3 size: 11 residues. The chain couples TRBV6-5 to TRBJ2-1; 8 bases are shared with TRBD1. The source is a human donor in good health. Sequenced sample: T cells isolated from PBMCs. The CDR3 nucleotides are TGTGCCAGCAAGGACAGGGTCGGTCTGTTCTTC. Encoded protein: CASKDRVGLFF.